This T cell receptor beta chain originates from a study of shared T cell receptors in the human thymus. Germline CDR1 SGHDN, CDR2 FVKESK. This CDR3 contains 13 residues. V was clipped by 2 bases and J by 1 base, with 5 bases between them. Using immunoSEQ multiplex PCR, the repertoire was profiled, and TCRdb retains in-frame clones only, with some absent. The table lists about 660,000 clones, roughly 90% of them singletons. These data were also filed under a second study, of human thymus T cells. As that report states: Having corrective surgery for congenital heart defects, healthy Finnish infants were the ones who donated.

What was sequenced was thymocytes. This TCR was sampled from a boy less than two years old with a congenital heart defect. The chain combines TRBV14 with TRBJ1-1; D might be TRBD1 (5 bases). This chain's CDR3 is CASSQRGNTEAFF. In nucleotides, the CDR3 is TGTGCCAGCAGCCAAAGGGGGAACACTGAAGCTTTCTTT. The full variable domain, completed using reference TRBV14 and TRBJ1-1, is EAGVTQFPSHSVIEKGQTVTLRCDPISGHDNLYWYRRVMGKEIKFLLHFVKESKQDESGMPNNRFLAERTGGTYSTLKVQPAELEDSGVYFCASSQRGNTEAFFGQGTRLTVV.